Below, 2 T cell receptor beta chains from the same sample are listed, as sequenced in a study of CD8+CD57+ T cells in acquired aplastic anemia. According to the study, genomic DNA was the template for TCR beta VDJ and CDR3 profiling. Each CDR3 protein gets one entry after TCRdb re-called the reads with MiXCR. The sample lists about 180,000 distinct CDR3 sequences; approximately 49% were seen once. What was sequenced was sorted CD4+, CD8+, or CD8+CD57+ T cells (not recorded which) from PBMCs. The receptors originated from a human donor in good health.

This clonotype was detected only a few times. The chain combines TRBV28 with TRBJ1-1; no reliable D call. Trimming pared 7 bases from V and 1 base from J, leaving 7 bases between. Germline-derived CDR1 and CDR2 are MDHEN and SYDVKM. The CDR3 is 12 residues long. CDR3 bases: TGTGCCAGCACCTTTCGGAACACTGAAGCTTTCTTT. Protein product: CASTFRNTEAFF.

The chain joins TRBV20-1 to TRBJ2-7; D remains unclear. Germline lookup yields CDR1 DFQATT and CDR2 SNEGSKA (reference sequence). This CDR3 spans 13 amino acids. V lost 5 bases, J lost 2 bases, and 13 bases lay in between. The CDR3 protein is CSAGSGPTYEQYF. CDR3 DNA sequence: TGCAGTGCTGGGTCGGGTCCGACCTACGAGCAGTACTTC.